This is a list of T cell receptor beta chains from one sample in a study of monozygotic twins with inflammatory bowel disease. TCRdb reprocessed the 5' RACE reads and keeps a single row for each CDR3 protein, giving no DNA. The table lists 95,000 to 110,000 distinct CDR3 sequences. Sequenced sample: blood. Receptors were obtained from a human donor with ulcerative colitis or Crohn's disease, or a healthy co-twin of an affected twin (not recorded which). Each CDR3 is given with its conserved first and last residue.

V gene	J gene	CDR3 length	CDR3 protein
TRBV20-1	TRBJ1-2	15	CSASFGQGASYGYTF
TRBV10-3	TRBJ2-3	15	CAIRGSGGVADTQYF
TRBV6-2/TRBV6-3	TRBJ2-7	14	CASRLRGSGYEQYF
TRBV20-1	TRBJ1-5	14	CSADARNSNQPQHF
TRBV20-1	TRBJ2-3	17	CSAQNIFRDRGTDTQYF
TRBV29-1	TRBJ2-5	13	CSVVGGGRETQYF
TRBV12-3/TRBV12-4	TRBJ1-1	13	CASSFRKNTEAFF
TRBV24-1	TRBJ2-2	19	CATSDFGGYGTGVTGELFF
TRBV27	TRBJ1-5	18	CASSPLYSGSYSNQPQHF
TRBV18	TRBJ2-3	12	CASSPLGDTQYF
TRBV30	TRBJ1-5	15	CAWSVGENSNQPQHF
TRBV5-1	TRBJ2-3	15	CASTVDGASTDTQYF
TRBV29-1	TRBJ2-1	15	CSVGGGTGTYNEQFF
TRBV5-1	TRBJ2-7	13	CASSEGDLGEQYF
TRBV4-3	TRBJ2-3	17	CASSQDRSSGTTDTQYF